A single T cell receptor (beta chain) is shown here with its context. With 60 Vbeta and 13 Jbeta primers, the PCR was carried out. Measured with immunoSEQ multiplex PCR; TCRdb has only the in-frame clones, and not every one. The sample lists 110,000 to 150,000 clones, less than 85% seen once, with roughly 2% in the top ten. The data derive from a study of cytomegalovirus exposure and HLA in healthy donors. Background on the study: A prior study identified approximately 120 million unique TCR beta sequences from some 200 million T cells. Inside one of the first data releases sat about 85 million unique TCRs taken from HLA-typed donors.

This CDR3 contains 15 residues. The V end was cut by 6 bases, the J end by 0 bases, with 14 bases between. Looked up from germline, CDR1 is SNHLY and CDR2 is FYNNEI. This sequence originates from a woman aged 60-75 years in good health and CMV-seropositive. The sample taken for sequencing was PBMCs. The gene calls are TRBV2 and TRBJ1-2; unclear D gene. CDR3 residues: CASRLDLTPNYGYTF. The CDR3 DNA reads TGTGCCAGCAGGTTGGACTTAACCCCTAACTATGGCTACACCTTC. The variable domain in full, with the rest retrieved from reference TRBV2 and TRBJ1-2, is EPEVTQTPSHQVTQMGQEVILRCVPISNHLYFYWYRQILGQKVEFLVSFYNNEISEKSEIFDDQFSVERPDGSNFTLKIRSTKLEDSAMYFCASRLDLTPNYGYTFGSGTRLTVV.